Listed below are T cell receptor beta chains from one sample, sequenced in a study of T cell responses to AZD1222 COVID-19 vaccine. TCRdb keeps only in-frame clones here, not all; method: immunoSEQ multiplex PCR. The sample carries 170,000 or so clones, about 93% recorded once. Here the sequenced sample was peripheral blood, taken 28 days after the second dose of the MenACWY control vaccine. The receptors were gathered from an adult who received the MenACWY meningococcal vaccine as a control. Both conserved end residues are part of each CDR3. D genes are given only for firm matches. Clone size appears in some rows only: once, few, many, or a class for an expanded clone.

j_call | d_call | clone_size | v_call | cdr3_nt | cdr3_aa
TRBJ1-6 | TRBD1 | few | TRBV2 | TGTGCCAGCAGTAGCCGGGACAGGGGGCCCAATTCACCCCTCCACTTT | CASSSRDRGPNSPLHF
TRBJ2-7 | NA | NA | TRBV5-6 | TGTGCCAGCAGCTTGGACGGGCCTACCTACGAGCAGTACTTC | CASSLDGPTYEQYF
TRBJ2-5 | TRBD2 | NA | TRBV5-5 | TGTGCCAGCAGCTTGGCGACTAGCGGGGGGGTGGAGACCCAGTACTTC | CASSLATSGGVETQYF
TRBJ2-2 | TRBD2 | NA | TRBV6-5 | TGTGCCAGCAATCTAGCGGGGGGCGGCGGGGAGCTGTTTTTT | CASNLAGGGGELFF
TRBJ2-1 | NA | NA | TRBV18 | TGTGCCAGCTCACCCTCGGTGTTGGGGAGCTACAATGAGCAGTTCTTC | CASSPSVLGSYNEQFF
TRBJ2-7 | NA | NA | TRBV11-2 | TGTGCCAGCAGCGCAGCAGGGGCGACCTACGAGCAGTACTTC | CASSAAGATYEQYF
TRBJ1-3 | TRBD1 | NA | TRBV11-1 | TGTGCCAGCAGCCTGGACAGGGCTGGAAACACCATATATTTT | CASSLDRAGNTIYF
TRBJ1-6 | TRBD1 | NA | TRBV6-6 | TGTGCCAGCAGTCGGACAGGGACCGATAATTCACCCCTCCACTTT | CASSRTGTDNSPLHF
TRBJ2-3 | TRBD2 | NA | TRBV18 | TGTGCCAGCTCAATAGCGGGGGGGCGAATTCGAACAGATACGCAGTATTTT | CASSIAGGRIRTDTQYF
TRBJ1-4 | NA | NA | TRBV28 | TGTGCCAGCAGTCCATCGAGTGAAAAACTGTTTTTT | CASSPSSEKLFF
TRBJ1-2 | TRBD1 | NA | TRBV10-3 | TGTGCCATCAGAGATCGAACAGGGGGCGGGTCTGGCTACACCTTC | CAIRDRTGGGSGYTF
TRBJ2-3 | NA | once | TRBV4-2 | TGTGCCAGCAGCCAAGCCTTCTCTAGCACAGATACGCAGTATTTT | CASSQAFSSTDTQYF
TRBJ2-7 | NA | NA | TRBV7-2 | TGTGCCAGCAGCTTAGGGGGGGGCTCCTCCTACGAGCAGTACTTC | CASSLGGGSSYEQYF
TRBJ1-5 | NA | NA | TRBV30 | TGTGCCTGGAGCCAACGCAATCAGCCCCAGCATTTT | CAWSQRNQPQHF
TRBJ1-1 | NA | NA | TRBV28 | TGTGCCAGCAGTCCGGACAGTTTGAACACTGAAGCTTTCTTT | CASSPDSLNTEAFF
TRBJ1-1 | NA | NA | TRBV7-9 | TGTGCCAGCAGACAGCTCATGAACACTGAAGCTTTCTTT | CASRQLMNTEAFF
TRBJ2-5 | NA | once | TRBV2 | TGTGCCAGCAGGGGGGACGGCAGAGAGACCCAGTACTTC | CASRGDGRETQYF
TRBJ2-3 | NA | NA | TRBV2 | TGTGCCAGCATACTGGGTGGGTCCCTAGCACAGAATACGCAGTATTTT | CASILGGSLAQNTQYF
TRBJ1-5 | NA | NA | TRBV2 | TGTGCCAGCAGTCGGGGGGAAAATCAGCCCCAGCATTTT | CASSRGENQPQHF
TRBJ1-6 | TRBD1 | NA | TRBV30 | TGTGCCTGGAGTGTCCCAGATCCAACAGGGGGCGAACCGCATAATTCACCCCTCCACTTT | CAWSVPDPTGGEPHNSPLHF
TRBJ1-2 | NA | NA | TRBV4-2 | TGTGCCAGCAGCCAAGATTGGAAGCAGGGCTTAGACTATGGCTACACCTTC | CASSQDWKQGLDYGYTF
TRBJ1-3 | TRBD1 | NA | TRBV5-1 | TGCGCCAGTTGGACAGGGGACCGACCCCTGGGAAACACCATATATTTT | CASWTGDRPLGNTIYF
TRBJ1-6 | NA | NA | TRBV9 | TGTGCCAGCAGCGTAGACAGGGTGGGGAATTCACCCCTCCACTTT | CASSVDRVGNSPLHF
TRBJ1-2 | NA | NA | TRBV4-1 | TGCGCCAGCAGCCAAGATATCGGCCCCCGGTACTTC | CASSQDIGPRYF
TRBJ1-5 | NA | NA | TRBV6-1 | TGTGCCAGCAGTGAAGTGTTCCTTAGCAATCAGCCCCAGCATTTT | CASSEVFLSNQPQHF
TRBJ1-1 | TRBD1 | NA | TRBV11-2 | TGTGCCAGCAGCTTCTACAGGGGGCGCGTGAACACTGAAGCTTTCTTT | CASSFYRGRVNTEAFF
TRBJ1-1 | NA | NA | TRBV3-1/TRBV3-2 | TGTGCCAGCTCAGCCGGGGTTCCGAACACTGAAGCTTTCTTT | CASSAGVPNTEAFF
TRBJ2-2 | NA | NA | TRBV3-1/TRBV3-2 | TGTGCCAGCAGCCAAGTGTCTAAATCCGGGGAGCTGTTTTTT | CASSQVSKSGELFF
TRBJ2-1 | NA | NA | TRBV5-1 | TGCGCCAGCAGCTTCCGGGGGGCGTCCCGGGGGAATGAGCAGTTCTTC | CASSFRGASRGNEQFF
TRBJ2-7 | NA | NA | TRBV2 | TGTGCCAGCACCCCGGGAAAGGGCTACGAGCAGTACTTC | CASTPGKGYEQYF
TRBJ1-3 | NA | NA | TRBV7-2 | TGTGCCAGCAGCCTTTGGGAAACGGGAAACACCATATATTTT | CASSLWETGNTIYF
TRBJ1-1 | NA | NA | TRBV19 | TGTGCCAGTAGTATGGGACGTTGGAACACTGAAGCTTTCTTT | CASSMGRWNTEAFF
TRBJ1-1 | NA | NA | TRBV7-9 | TGTGCCAGCAGCTTAGCTGGGAACACTGAAGCTTTCTTT | CASSLAGNTEAFF
TRBJ1-1 | NA | NA | TRBV27 | TGTGCCAGCAGTTTTGACAGGACGAACACTGAAGCTTTCTTT | CASSFDRTNTEAFF
TRBJ2-5 | NA | NA | TRBV5-6 | TGTGCCAGCAACATAGTGGGAGGAGAGACCCAGTACTTC | CASNIVGGETQYF
TRBJ1-6 | NA | NA | TRBV7-9 | TGTGCCAGCAGCTTAGAAAGGGGACCATATAATTCACCCCTCCACTTT | CASSLERGPYNSPLHF
TRBJ2-3 | TRBD2 | NA | TRBV30 | TGTGCCTGGGTGATAGCGGGGGGCACAGATACGCAGTATTTT | CAWVIAGGTDTQYF
TRBJ1-4 | TRBD1 | NA | TRBV19 | TGTGCCAGTAGCCTGACAGGGGGAAATGAAAAACTGTTTTTT | CASSLTGGNEKLFF
TRBJ1-2 | NA | NA | TRBV5-1 | TGCGCCAGCAGCCTGGGGGGGTATGGCTACACCTTC | CASSLGGYGYTF
TRBJ1-1 | NA | NA | TRBV9 | TGTGCCAGCAGCCCCGCCCCCATGAACACTGAAGCTTTCTTT | CASSPAPMNTEAFF